This is a list of T cell receptor beta chains from one sample in a study of T cell responses to AZD1222 COVID-19 vaccine. Sequenced by immunoSEQ multiplex PCR; TCRdb stores in-frame clones only, minus some. This repertoire shows 90,000 to 130,000 clones, around 80% found once; its top ten account for roughly 4.5%. The sample here was peripheral blood, taken on day 0 of AZD1222 vaccination. The receptors stem from an adult in good health. CDR3s include the opening cysteine and the closing phenylalanine or tryptophan. A D gene is named only where the DNA matches it firmly. Size is omitted from some rows. Given values are once, few, many or a class for expanded clones.

TRBJ1-1 | TRBD1 | - | TRBV5-1 | TGCGCCAGCAGCTTGGGGATTCGGGGACAGGGGGACACTGAAGCTTTCTTT | CASSLGIRGQGDTEAFF
TRBJ2-3 | - | - | TRBV9 | TGTGCCAGCAGCCCCAGCAGGCAAATTGTGGATACGCAGTATTTT | CASSPSRQIVDTQYF
TRBJ1-5 | TRBD1 | once | TRBV28 | TGTGCCAGCAGTGGCAGAGAGACAGGGGGAGCTCAGCCCCAGCATTTT | CASSGRETGGAQPQHF
TRBJ2-1 | - | - | TRBV7-2 | TGTGCCAGCAGCTTAGGGCCAGCCAATGAGCAGTTCTTC | CASSLGPANEQFF
TRBJ1-5 | TRBD1 | - | TRBV19 | TGTGCCAGTAGCCAGCTACAGGCAGGGGGTCATCAGCCCCAGCATTTT | CASSQLQAGGHQPQHF
TRBJ1-4 | - | - | TRBV5-1 | TGCGCCAGCAGCTTGCTCGAGCTCGGGGGAAAAGAAAAACTGTTTTTT | CASSLLELGGKEKLFF
TRBJ1-2 | - | - | TRBV10-3 | TGTGCCATCAGTGAGTCGGGGACTAACTATGGCTACACCTTC | CAISESGTNYGYTF
TRBJ1-1 | - | - | TRBV21-1 | TGTGCCAGCAGCAAACCCGACACCTCAACCCCAATGAACACTGAAGCTTTCTTT | CASSKPDTSTPMNTEAFF
TRBJ2-6 | - | - | TRBV7-2 | TGTGCCAGCAGCTTCAGTCCAGGGAACTCTGGGGCCAACGTCCTGACTTTC | CASSFSPGNSGANVLTF
TRBJ1-1 | - | - | TRBV3-1/TRBV3-2 | TGTGCCAGCACCCTATTGAGTCCGTCTGAAGCTTTCTTT | CASTLLSPSEAFF
TRBJ2-1 | TRBD2 | - | TRBV7-9 | TGTGCCAGCAGCTTAGTGGGAGGGCCGGGCAATGAGCAGTTCTTC | CASSLVGGPGNEQFF
TRBJ2-7 | - | few | TRBV3-1/TRBV3-2 | TGTGCCAGCAGCCAAGAGGTACCCTACGAGCAGTACTTC | CASSQEVPYEQYF
TRBJ2-5 | TRBD1 | - | TRBV29-1 | TGCAGCGTGCAGTACCAGGGGGCAGAGACCCAGTACTTC | CSVQYQGAETQYF
TRBJ2-7 | TRBD2 | - | TRBV7-2 | TGTGCCAGCAGCTACGGGACTAGACCCTACGAGCAGTACTTC | CASSYGTRPYEQYF